The text below deals with one TCR beta chain. Antigen unknown. This sample is part of a study of identifying expanded T cells in peripheral blood. Only in-frame clones appear in the TCRdb table, and some are missing; sequencing was by immunoSEQ multiplex PCR. This table holds about 110,000 clones, about 89% found once. The study's findings and limits: Technical replicates showed about 1.2 changed clones; around two weeks roughly 16; four weeks 19.

Germline V gives CDR1 SGHRS, CDR2 YFSETQ. Trimming left V 0 bases short and J 3 bases short, with 6 bases between. CDR3 size: 13 residues. Sequences were obtained from blood. This TCR came from a person aged 18 to 70 in good health. J is TRBJ2-5 and V is TRBV5-1; a weak D match, TRBD1 (6 bases). CDR3 nucleotides: TGCGCCAGCAGCTTGGAGGGGGAAGAGACCCAGTACTTC. Protein: CASSLEGEETQYF.